These 32 T cell receptor beta chains share one sample of origin, sequenced in a study of cytomegalovirus exposure and HLA in healthy donors. The PCR ran on 60 Vbeta and 13 Jbeta primers. Profiling relied on immunoSEQ multiplex PCR, and the TCRdb table lists in-frame clones only, not all of them. The sample consists of 95,000 to 100,000 clones, approximately 89% of them appearing once. The sample consisted of PBMCs. The origin of the receptors is a man aged 25-40 years in good health and CMV-seronegative.

CDR3 sequence (DNA): TGTGCCAGCAGCCCTCGACAGGGTCATAATGAAAAACTGTTTTTT. Its protein is CASSPRQGHNEKLFF. The chain employs TRBV9 and TRBJ1-4, with 7 positions matching TRBD1. Unmatched junction bases numbered 7, after V lost 4 bases and J lost 4 bases. Germline CDR1 and CDR2: SGDLS and YYNGEE. The CDR3 contains 15 residues.

The genes are TRBV5-4 and TRBJ2-1; TRBD2 agrees at 9 bases. CDR3 size: 13 residues. CDR1 is SGHNT and CDR2 is YYREEE in the germline V gene (reference sequence). V shed 7 bases and J 6 bases; nucleotides not matched to a gene: 5. The CDR3 protein is CASLPAGGNEQFF. CDR3 sequence (DNA): TGTGCCAGCTTACCAGCGGGGGGCAATGAGCAGTTCTTC.

This rearrangement joins TRBV10-3 to TRBJ2-5; 12 nucleotides match TRBD2. Losses at the gene ends were 4 bases for V and 5 bases for J; bases not matched to a gene: 11. Germline CDR1 reads ENHRY; CDR2 reads SYGVKD. The CDR3 totals 17 residues. In nucleotides, the CDR3 is TGTGCCATCAGTGCTCCCGATCTAGCGGGAGGGCGTGAGACCCAGTACTTC. As protein: CAISAPDLAGGRETQYF.

The chain is built from TRBV15 and TRBJ1-2, with unresolved D. Trimming removed 0 bases at V and 3 bases at J, with 8 bases between. CDR1 and CDR2 from the germline V gene are LNHNV and YYDKDF (reference sequence). This CDR3 region has 14 residues. CDR3 protein: CATSRDLRDYGYTF. Written as DNA, the CDR3 is TGTGCCACCAGCAGAGATTTGAGGGACTATGGCTACACCTTC.

The chain joins TRBV6-5 to TRBJ1-2; D unresolved. V was trimmed by 5 bases and J by 7 bases, leaving 17 bases between them. Germline V CDR1 and CDR2: MNHEY, SVGAGI. The CDR3 is made up of 14 amino acids. The CDR3 spells CASSPLGPGGGYTF. The CDR3 DNA follows: TGTGCCAGCAGTCCCCTTGGACCTGGAGGTGGCTACACCTTC.

V gene TRBV28 combines with J gene TRBJ1-5; 7 positions agree with TRBD1. Germline CDR1 and CDR2: MDHEN and SYDVKM. The CDR3 is 19 amino acids. The V and J ends lost 3 bases and 0 bases, in that order; junction bases with no gene match: 14. The CDR3 DNA is TGTGCCAGCAGTTTTCTGGGACAGCCGAGAGCTTATAGCAATCAGCCCCAGCATTTT. As protein: CASSFLGQPRAYSNQPQHF.

The chain carries TRBV5-1 and TRBJ1-1; TRBD1 matches 7 bases. This CDR3 comprises 15 residues. Losses at the gene ends were 0 bases for V and 6 bases for J; bases not matched to a gene: 8. From germline, CDR1 is SGHRS and CDR2 YFSETQ. CDR3 region: CASSLGWDRLAEAFF. The CDR3 region has the DNA TGCGCCAGCAGCTTGGGGTGGGACAGACTAGCTGAAGCTTTCTTT.

The chain joins TRBV6-1 to TRBJ2-1; D is unresolved. V was clipped by 2 bases and J by 4 bases, with 9 bases between them. The length of the CDR3 is 14 residues. Germline V gives CDR1 MNHNS, CDR2 SASEGT. The CDR3 DNA sequence: TGTGCCAGCAGTGAAATAGCACTGTACAATGAGCAGTTCTTC. This codes for CASSEIALYNEQFF.

The chain recombines TRBV7-3 with TRBJ1-6; 9 bases line up with TRBD1. Germline assignment: CDR1 SGHTA and CDR2 FQGTGA. Unmatched junction bases numbered 8, after V lost 4 bases and J lost 10 bases. This CDR3 comprises 15 residues. The CDR3 sequence is CASSWGQGGGSPLHF. CDR3 coding DNA: TGTGCCAGCAGCTGGGGACAGGGAGGAGGATCACCCCTCCACTTT.

The DNA for the CDR3 is TGTGCCACCAGCAAAGGGGGGGTGAACACTGAAGCTTTCTTT. Translated: CATSKGGVNTEAFF. This chain links TRBV15 with TRBJ1-1; maybe TRBD1 (6 bases). The CDR3 consists of 14 residues. The germline V gene has CDR1 LNHNV and CDR2 YYDKDF (reference sequence). V lost 4 bases to trimming and J lost 0 bases, with 9 bases between them.

DNA for the CDR3: TGTGCCAGCAGTGAATCCAGGGTTGGGGATCAGCCCCAGCATTTT. Its translation is CASSESRVGDQPQHF. The chain has TRBV6-1 and TRBJ1-5, with TRBD1 as a possible D gene (5 bases). This CDR3 comprises 15 residues. CDR1 and CDR2 from the germline V gene are MNHNS and SASEGT. V lost 2 bases to trimming and J lost 5 bases, with 13 bases between them.

The chain couples TRBV5-1 to TRBJ2-1, with TRBD1 matching 8 bases. This CDR3 spans 15 amino acids. Germline V gives CDR1 SGHRS, CDR2 YFSETQ. The ends lost 0 bases at V and 10 bases at J; junction bases unmatched: 9. CDR3 in amino acids: CASSLGGQGPGEQFF. DNA for the CDR3: TGCGCCAGCAGCTTGGGAGGACAGGGTCCTGGGGAGCAGTTCTTC.

The gene calls are TRBV5-4 and TRBJ1-3, with 9 positions matching TRBD1. The CDR3 contains 15 residues. The germline V gene encodes CDR1 SGHNT and CDR2 YYREEE (reference sequence). V shed 4 bases, J shed 5 bases, and the junction held 7 bases outside the gene matches. The CDR3 loop is CASSPGQGGRNTIYF. CDR3 DNA sequence: TGTGCCAGCAGCCCGGGACAGGGTGGAAGAAACACCATATATTTT.

V and J are TRBV6-1 and TRBJ1-5; TRBD1 matches at 7 bases. The CDR3 loop spans 13 amino acids. Germline V lookup: CDR1 MNHNS, CDR2 SASEGT. V trimming: 7 bases; J trimming: 4 bases; junction bases outside the gene matches: 4. Here the CDR3 DNA reads TGTGCCAGCAATCCACAGGGGAATCAGCCCCAGCATTTT. This gives the protein CASNPQGNQPQHF.

The chain carries TRBV7-9 and TRBJ1-5; 9 positions agree with TRBD1. The CDR3 totals 14 residues. With V trimmed by 1 base and J by 5 bases, 0 bases remained unmatched. Germline loops: CDR1 SEHNR, CDR2 FQNEAQ (reference sequence). CDR3 sequence reads: CASSLGTGDQPQHF. The CDR3 coding sequence is TGTGCCAGCAGCTTAGGGACAGGGGATCAGCCCCAGCATTTT.

V is TRBV28 and J is TRBJ1-1; 7 bases match TRBD1. CDR1 and CDR2 from the germline V gene are MDHEN and SYDVKM. There are 15 residues in the CDR3. The junction had 6 bases not matched to a gene; V was cut back by 5 bases and J by 0 bases. The CDR3 sequence: CASSRPGQLNTEAFF. In DNA, the CDR3 is TGTGCCAGCAGTCGCCCGGGACAGCTGAACACTGAAGCTTTCTTT.

This CDR3 is CSVLDSGISSYGYTF. CDR3 bases: TGCAGCGTGTTGGACAGTGGGATTTCCTCCTATGGCTACACCTTC. This sequence joins TRBV29-1 and TRBJ1-2; a weak D match, TRBD1 (6 bases). V was clipped by 6 bases and J by 4 bases, with 21 bases between them. The CDR3 consists of 15 residues. The germline V gene encodes CDR1 SQVTM and CDR2 ANQGSEA. Looking up the rest from reference TRBV29-1 and TRBJ1-2 gives the full variable domain: SAVISQKPSRDICQRGTSLTIQCQVDSQVTMMFWYRQQPGQSLTLIATANQGSEATYESGFVIDKFPISRPNLTFSTLTVSNMSPEDSSIYLCSVLDSGISSYGYTFGSGTRLTVV.

The rearrangement uses TRBV10-3 and TRBJ2-7, with 7 bases matching TRBD1. V shed 2 bases, J shed 1 base, and the junction held 5 bases outside the gene matches. This CDR3 contains 15 residues. The germline gives CDR1 ENHRY, CDR2 SYGVKD. In DNA form, the CDR3 reads TGTGCCATCAGTGAGGATGGGACAGTTTCCTACGAGCAGTACTTC. Its translation: CAISEDGTVSYEQYF.

This rearrangement joins TRBV7-2 to TRBJ1-5; D is possibly TRBD1 (6 bases). This CDR3 is built from 17 residues. The germline V gene encodes CDR1 SGHTA and CDR2 FQGNSA. Between the trimmed V and J ends, which lost 1 base and 0 bases, there was a span of 13 bases. The CDR3 spells CASSLGRTAYSNQPQHF. CDR3 coding DNA: TGTGCCAGCAGCTTAGGGAGGACAGCCTATAGCAATCAGCCCCAGCATTTT.

The chain couples TRBV15 to TRBJ2-2; 10 nucleotides align to TRBD1. The CDR3 length is 14 residues. After removal of 3 bases from V and 9 bases from J, the junction contained 4 bases not matched to a gene. The V gene's germline CDR1 is LNHNV and CDR2 YYDKDF (reference sequence). CDR3 in DNA: TGTGCCACCAGCAGTGGGACAGGGGCCCGGGAGCTGTTTTTT. Protein sequence: CATSSGTGARELFF.

CDR3 sequence (DNA): TGCGCCAGCAGCCGAGCGACAGGGGGTTTGTACGAGCAGTACTTC. The encoded protein is CASSRATGGLYEQYF. The gene calls are TRBV4-1 and TRBJ2-7; TRBD1 aligns across 9 bases. The length of the CDR3 is 15 residues. CDR1 is MGHRA and CDR2 is YSYEKL in the germline V gene. After removal of 4 bases from V and 4 bases from J, the junction contained 8 bases not matched to a gene.

In its sample, this clone was seen once. This chain uses TRBV5-1 with TRBJ2-6, with 9 nucleotides matching TRBD1. From germline, CDR1 is SGHRS and CDR2 YFSETQ. This CDR3 is 17 amino acids long. J lost 0 bases, V lost 8 bases, and 9 bases had no gene match. The CDR3 DNA is TGCGCCAGTCATTGGACAGGGGAATACTCTGGGGCCAACGTCCTGACTTTC. This translates into CASHWTGEYSGANVLTF. The full variable domain, with the rest looked up from reference TRBV5-1 and TRBJ2-6, is KAGVTQTPRYLIKTRGQQVTLSCSPISGHRSVSWYQQTPGQGLQFLFEYFSETQRNKGNFPGRFSGRQFSNSRSEMNVSTLELGDSALYLCASHWTGEYSGANVLTFGAGSRLTVL.

The V call is TRBV5-6, the J call TRBJ2-5; the D gene is possibly TRBD2 (5 bases). The better agreement between TRBJ2-7 and the DNA end casts doubt on the J call. Germline values: CDR1 SGHDT, CDR2 YYEEEE. The CDR3 totals 15 residues. DNA of the CDR3: TGTGCCAGCAGCCCGCGGACTGTGAACTCCTACGAGCAGTACTTC. This codes for CASSPRTVNSYEQYF.

The CDR3 protein is CASSLMAGGSYGYTF. CDR3 sequence (DNA): TGTGCCAGCAGCTTAATGGCAGGGGGGAGCTATGGCTACACCTTC. The chain couples TRBV7-3 to TRBJ1-2; 7 bases line up with TRBD1. Per the germline V gene, CDR1 is SGHTA and CDR2 is FQGTGA. The CDR3 runs to 15 residues. V was clipped by 1 base and J by 4 bases; unmatched bases: 6.

V gene TRBV18 combines with J gene TRBJ1-2; D gene unclear. The ends were cut back, 3 bases at V and 3 bases at J, with 11 bases in the middle. Germline CDR1 and CDR2: KGHSH and LQKENI. This CDR3 has 14 residues. For the CDR3, the DNA is TGTGCCAGCTCACCGGGCGCTCAAGACTATGGCTACACCTTC. It codes for CASSPGAQDYGYTF.

This clone has just a few counts. The genes are TRBV7-2 and TRBJ2-2, with D unclear. Trimming took off 11 bases at V and 1 base at J, with 14 bases between the two ends. Per germline, CDR1 SGHTA and CDR2 FQGNSA. This CDR3 is 14 amino acids long. The CDR3, as DNA: TGTGCCTCCCGGTCGCGGAGGAACACCGGGGAGCTGTTTTTT. Its protein is CASRSRRNTGELFF.

V gene TRBV4-2 combines with J gene TRBJ2-1; possible D gene TRBD1, 6 bases. The CDR3 extends over 14 amino acids. V was shortened by 4 bases and J by 4 bases, with 11 bases between the two germline ends. Germline-derived CDR1 and CDR2 are LGHNA and YNFKEQ. In nucleotides, the CDR3 is TGTGCCAGCAGCCCGGAGGACAGTTACAATGAGCAGTTCTTC. It specifies CASSPEDSYNEQFF.

This clone is a singleton in its sample. V is TRBV23-1 and J is TRBJ2-5, with TRBD1 as a possible D gene (6 bases). TRBV23-1 is assigned to the ORF class and has an uncertain function. The CDR3 covers 14 residues. V dropped 2 bases and J dropped 7 bases, with 14 bases sitting between them. CDR3 region: CASSQPGVNRTQYF. In DNA, the CDR3 is TGCGCCAGCAGTCAACCAGGGGTTAACCGGACCCAGTACTTC.

This clone appeared once. The chain recombines TRBV7-3 with TRBJ2-5; TRBD2 matches at 8 bases. CDR1 is SGHTA and CDR2 is FQGTGA in the germline V gene. Unmatched junction bases numbered 7, after V lost 0 bases and J lost 1 base. The CDR3 sequence is 17 residues long. The CDR3 nucleotides are TGTGCCAGCAGCTTAACCGGCGGGGGGCCATTCCAAGAGACCCAGTACTTC. It codes for CASSLTGGGPFQETQYF. The full variable domain, its missing parts supplied by reference TRBV7-3 and TRBJ2-5, is GAGVSQTPSNKVTEKGKYVELRCDPISGHTALYWYRQSLGQGPEFLIYFQGTGAADDSGLPNDRFFAVRPEGSVSTLKIQRTERGDSAVYLCASSLTGGGPFQETQYFGPGTRLLVL.

This clone was counted a few times. V and J are TRBV5-4 and TRBJ2-7; the match to TRBD2 covers 10 bases. Germline CDR1 is SGHNT and CDR2 is YYREEE (reference sequence). This CDR3 spans 15 amino acids. Trimming cost V 0 bases and J 4 bases; bases outside gene matches: 4. The chain's CDR3 is CASSLDLAGEYEQYF. The DNA of the CDR3 is TGTGCCAGCAGCTTGGATCTAGCGGGGGAGTACGAGCAGTACTTC. Filled out from reference TRBV5-4 and TRBJ2-7, the complete variable domain reads ETGVTQSPTHLIKTRGQQVTLRCSSQSGHNTVSWYQQALGQGPQFIFQYYREEENGRGNFPPRFSGLQFPNYSSELNVNALELDDSALYLCASSLDLAGEYEQYFGPGTRLTVT.

The chain joins TRBV29-1 to TRBJ1-1, with 7 bases matching TRBD1. This CDR3 has 13 residues. CDR1 is SQVTM and CDR2 is ANQGSEA in the germline V gene. After removal of 6 bases from V and 9 bases from J, the junction contained 13 bases not matched to a gene. CDR3 amino acids: CSVARGLTGKAFF. The CDR3 nucleotides read TGCAGCGTGGCAAGGGGGCTGACAGGGAAAGCTTTCTTT.

The chain couples TRBV18 to TRBJ2-6; no clear D. V lost 1 base and J lost 1, with 5 bases in between. CDR1 and CDR2 (germline): KGHSH, LQKENI. The CDR3 covers 15 residues. The CDR3: CASSPLSSGANVLTF. The CDR3 coding sequence is TGTGCCAGCTCACCACTCTCTTCTGGGGCCAACGTCCTGACTTTC.